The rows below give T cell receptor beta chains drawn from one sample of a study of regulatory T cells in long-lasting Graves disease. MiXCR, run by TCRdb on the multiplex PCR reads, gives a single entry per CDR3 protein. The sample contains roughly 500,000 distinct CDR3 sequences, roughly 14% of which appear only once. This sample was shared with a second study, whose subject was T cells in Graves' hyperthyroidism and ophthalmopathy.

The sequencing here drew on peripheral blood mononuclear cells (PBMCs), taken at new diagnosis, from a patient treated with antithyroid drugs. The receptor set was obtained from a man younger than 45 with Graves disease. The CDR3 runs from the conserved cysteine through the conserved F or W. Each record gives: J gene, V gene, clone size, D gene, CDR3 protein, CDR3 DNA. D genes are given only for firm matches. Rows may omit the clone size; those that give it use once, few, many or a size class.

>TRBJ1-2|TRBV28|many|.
CASSLRGRRANYGYTF
TGTGCCAGCAGTTTACGAGGGCGGAGGGCTAACTATGGCTACACCTTC
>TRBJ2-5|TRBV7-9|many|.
CASRRTEETQYF
TGTGCCAGCAGACGGACAGAAGAGACCCAGTACTTC
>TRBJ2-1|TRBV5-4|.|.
CASSAQGGGYNEQFF
TGTGCCAGCAGCGCACAGGGTGGGGGGTACAATGAGCAGTTCTTC
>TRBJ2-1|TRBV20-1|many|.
CSAIRDNEQFF
TGCAGTGCTATACGAGACAATGAGCAGTTCTTC
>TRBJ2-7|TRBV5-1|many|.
CASSGATGAAEQYF
TGCGCCAGCAGCGGAGCAACGGGGGCGGCCGAGCAGTACTTC
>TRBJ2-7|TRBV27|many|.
CASSSLRHSYEQYF
TGTGCCAGCAGTTCCCTCCGACACTCCTACGAGCAGTACTTC
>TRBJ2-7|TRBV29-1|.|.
CSGLVGPPYEQYF
TGCAGCGGTTTGGTGGGCCCTCCCTACGAGCAGTACTTC
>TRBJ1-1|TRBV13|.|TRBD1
CASSYKGTGAEAFF
TGTGCCAGCAGCTATAAAGGGACAGGGGCTGAAGCTTTCTTT
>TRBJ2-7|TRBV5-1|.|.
CASSNVVGVGSYEQYF
TGCGCCAGCAGCAACGTCGTTGGGGTAGGATCCTACGAGCAGTACTTC
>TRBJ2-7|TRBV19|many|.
CASSRQVPYEQYF
TGTGCCAGTTCCCGACAGGTTCCCTACGAGCAGTACTTC
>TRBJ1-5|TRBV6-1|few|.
CASSDRAQPQHF
TGTGCCAGCAGTGATCGCGCACAGCCCCAGCATTTT
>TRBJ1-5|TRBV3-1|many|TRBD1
CASSRAGGGQPQHF
TGTGCCAGCAGCAGGGCAGGGGGCGGTCAGCCCCAGCATTTT
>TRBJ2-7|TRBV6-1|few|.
CASSEAQLSSYEQYF
TGTGCCAGCAGTGAAGCCCAGCTCAGCTCCTACGAGCAGTACTTC
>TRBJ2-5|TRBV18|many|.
CASSPRGGGETQYF
TGTGCCAGCTCACCTAGGGGCGGAGGAGAGACCCAGTACTTC
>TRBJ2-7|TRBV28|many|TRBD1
CASSQDGTGGREQYF
TGTGCCAGCAGCCAAGACGGGACAGGGGGACGAGAGCAGTACTTC
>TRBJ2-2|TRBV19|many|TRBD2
CATQGLASTGELFF
TGTGCCACACAGGGACTAGCTTCCACCGGGGAGCTGTTTTTT
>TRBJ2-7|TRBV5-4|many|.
CASSLGGRNEQYF
TGTGCCAGCAGCTTGGGCGGGCGGAACGAGCAGTACTTC
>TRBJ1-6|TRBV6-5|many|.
CASSYGTGDSPLHF
TGTGCCAGCAGTTACGGAACAGGCGATTCACCCCTCCACTTT
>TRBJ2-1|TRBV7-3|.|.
CASSLTPSSSYNEQFF
TGTGCCAGCAGCTTAACCCCCAGCAGCTCCTACAATGAGCAGTTCTTC
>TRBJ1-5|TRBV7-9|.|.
CASRGGEGGSYHQPQHF
TGTGCCAGCAGAGGTGGGGAGGGAGGGAGCTATCATCAGCCCCAGCATTTT
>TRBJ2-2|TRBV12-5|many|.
CASGLVLAVRTGELFF
TGTGCTAGTGGTTTGGTATTGGCGGTAAGGACCGGGGAGCTGTTTTTT
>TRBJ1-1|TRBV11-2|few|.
CASSPRINTEAFF
TGTGCCAGCAGCCCCCGGATAAACACTGAAGCTTTCTTT
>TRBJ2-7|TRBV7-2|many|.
CASSLTGSTSYEQYF
TGTGCCAGCAGCTTAACGGGATCTACCTCCTACGAGCAGTACTTC
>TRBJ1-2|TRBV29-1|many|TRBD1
CSVPDFGTGDYNYGYTF
TGCAGCGTTCCAGACTTCGGGACAGGCGACTACAACTATGGCTACACCTTC
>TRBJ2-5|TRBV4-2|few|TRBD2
CATGPLAGGQETQYF
TGTGCCACAGGCCCTTTAGCGGGAGGGCAAGAGACCCAGTACTTC
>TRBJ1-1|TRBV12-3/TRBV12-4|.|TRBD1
CASSTDRGFRNTEAFF
TGTGCCAGCAGTACGGACAGGGGATTCAGAAACACTGAAGCTTTCTTT
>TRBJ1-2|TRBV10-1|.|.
CASSESRGYGYTF
TGCGCCAGCAGTGAAAGCAGGGGCTATGGCTACACCTTC
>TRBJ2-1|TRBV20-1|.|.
CSARVPVGYNEQFF
TGCAGTGCTAGAGTCCCGGTGGGCTACAATGAGCAGTTCTTC
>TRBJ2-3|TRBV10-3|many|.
CAISESRPEDTQYF
TGTGCCATCAGTGAGTCCCGGCCGGAGGATACGCAGTATTTT
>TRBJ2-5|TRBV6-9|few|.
CASSSPLGQETQYF
TGTGCCAGCAGTTCCCCTCTCGGGCAAGAGACCCAGTACTTC
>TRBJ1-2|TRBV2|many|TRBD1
CASSTGTGGSYGYTF
TGTGCCAGCAGTACCGGGACAGGGGGCTCGTATGGCTACACCTTC
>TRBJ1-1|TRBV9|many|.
CASSVADSEAFF
TGTGCCAGCAGCGTAGCGGACAGTGAAGCTTTCTTT
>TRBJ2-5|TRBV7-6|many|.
CASSLEGTVQETQYF
TGTGCCAGCAGCTTAGAGGGGACGGTCCAAGAGACCCAGTACTTC
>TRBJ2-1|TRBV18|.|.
CASSRTAQETQFF
TGTGCCAGCTCTAGGACAGCACAAGAGACCCAGTTCTTC
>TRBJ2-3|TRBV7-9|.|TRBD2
CASSSSAGGGGTDTQYF
TGTGCCAGCAGCTCGTCAGCGGGAGGGGGTGGCACAGATACGCAGTATTTT
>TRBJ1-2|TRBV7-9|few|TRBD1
CASSLVPDRVNGYTF
TGTGCCAGCAGCTTAGTCCCCGACAGGGTAAATGGCTACACCTTC
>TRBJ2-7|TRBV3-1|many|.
CASSQADHSGEQYF
TGTGCCAGCAGCCAAGCCGACCACTCAGGGGAGCAGTACTTC
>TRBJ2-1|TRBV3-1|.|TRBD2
CASSQLGREGSEQFF
TGTGCCAGCAGCCAACTCGGACGGGAGGGGAGTGAGCAGTTCTTC
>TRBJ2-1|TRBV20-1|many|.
CSAALLAGHNEQFF
TGCAGTGCGGCGCTACTAGCCGGACACAATGAGCAGTTCTTC
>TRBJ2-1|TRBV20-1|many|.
CSARDLGPRSPQQFF
TGCAGTGCTAGAGATCTCGGCCCCCGGAGTCCTCAGCAGTTCTTC
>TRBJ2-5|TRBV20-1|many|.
CSANRRAVQETQYF
TGCAGTGCTAACCGCCGGGCGGTTCAAGAGACCCAGTACTTC
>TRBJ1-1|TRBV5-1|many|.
CASSLDPGLNTEAFF
TGCGCCAGCAGCTTGGATCCGGGGTTGAACACTGAAGCTTTCTTT